A selection of T cell receptor beta chains follows, all from one sample in a study of CD8+CD57+ T cells in acquired aplastic anemia. TCRdb called the reads again in MiXCR, with one record for every CDR3 protein. The sample carries under 200,000 distinct CDR3 sequences, around three fifths recorded once. Sample: sorted CD4+, CD8+, or CD8+CD57+ T cells (not recorded which) from PBMCs. These receptors were collected from a human donor with severe aplastic anemia or a healthy control (not recorded which). CDR3s include the opening cysteine and the closing phenylalanine or tryptophan. D genes are given only for firm matches. A row's size may be missing; if present it is once, few, many or a size class.

V	D	J	size	CDR3	DNA
TRBV6-5	NA	TRBJ1-2	many	CASSYTLEGAYGYTF	TGTGCCAGCAGTTACACCCTAGAGGGAGCCTATGGCTACACCTTC
TRBV7-9	TRBD1	TRBJ2-2	NA	CASSSTGGTGELFF	TGTGCCAGCAGCTCGACAGGGGGGACCGGGGAGCTGTTTTTT
TRBV7-2	TRBD1	TRBJ2-7	few	CASSLVGQANYEQYF	TGTGCCAGCAGCTTAGTGGGACAGGCAAATTACGAGCAGTACTTC
TRBV10-1	NA	TRBJ2-5	NA	CASSESTAPGSQETQYF	TGCGCCAGCAGTGAGTCTACCGCGCCCGGTAGCCAAGAGACCCAGTACTTC
TRBV29-1	TRBD1	TRBJ2-1	many	CSVEVGTGTFGNEQFF	TGCAGCGTTGAAGTAGGGACAGGGACGTTTGGCAATGAGCAGTTCTTC
TRBV7-2	NA	TRBJ1-1	NA	CASSRGALANTEAFF	TGTGCCAGCAGCCGTGGCGCGCTGGCAAACACTGAAGCTTTCTTT
TRBV19	NA	TRBJ2-2	NA	CASSIDRVELFF	TGTGCCAGTAGTATAGATAGAGTGGAGCTGTTTTTT
TRBV7-8	NA	TRBJ2-7	NA	CASSFDKVRYEQYF	TGTGCCAGCAGCTTTGACAAAGTGCGCTACGAGCAGTACTTC
TRBV19	NA	TRBJ1-2	NA	CASSQGGFGYTF	TGTGCCAGTTCTCAAGGGGGTTTTGGCTACACCTTC
TRBV12-3/TRBV12-4	TRBD2	TRBJ2-5	NA	CASSLAMAGAQYF	TGTGCCAGCAGTCTCGCCATGGCGGGGGCCCAGTACTTC
TRBV25-1	TRBD2	TRBJ2-1	NA	CASSARPAGGLWEQFF	TGTGCCAGCAGTGCGAGACCAGCGGGAGGGTTATGGGAGCAGTTCTTC
TRBV5-1	NA	TRBJ1-1	once	CASSPTSDGLGTEAFF	TGCGCCAGCAGCCCCACATCGGACGGTTTAGGGACTGAAGCTTTCTTT
TRBV7-3	TRBD2	TRBJ2-1	few	CASSLAGVVSNEQFF	TGTGCCAGCAGCTTAGCGGGAGTAGTGTCCAATGAGCAGTTCTTC
TRBV12-3/TRBV12-4	NA	TRBJ1-4	few	CASSLRLNEKLFF	TGTGCCAGCAGTTTAAGATTGAATGAAAAACTGTTTTTT
TRBV7-8	TRBD2	TRBJ2-3	few	CASSTGLAATDTQYF	TGTGCCAGCAGCACGGGACTAGCGGCGACAGATACGCAGTATTTT
TRBV5-1	TRBD2	TRBJ2-7	NA	CASSLVGLAGPSIQHEQYF	TGCGCCAGCAGCTTGGTGGGACTAGCGGGACCGTCTATCCAACACGAGCAGTACTTC
TRBV2	TRBD2	TRBJ2-7	NA	CASKLLAEAYEQYF	TGTGCCAGTAAACTTCTAGCGGAGGCCTACGAGCAGTACTTC
TRBV20-1	NA	TRBJ1-1	NA	CSARDQTGNTEAFF	TGCAGTGCTAGAGACCAAACAGGGAACACTGAAGCTTTCTTT
TRBV7-6	TRBD1	TRBJ2-7	many	CASSFGTGGYEQYF	TGTGCCAGCAGCTTCGGGACAGGAGGCTACGAGCAGTACTTC
TRBV15	TRBD2	TRBJ2-1	few	CATSRVGGSGRVEQFF	TGTGCCACCAGCAGAGTTGGAGGTAGCGGGAGGGTTGAGCAGTTCTTC
TRBV15	NA	TRBJ1-2	few	CATRTSQNSGYGYTF	TGTGCCACCCGAACCTCGCAAAATTCGGGCTATGGCTACACCTTC
TRBV9	NA	TRBJ2-7	once	CASSLRFEQYF	TGTGCCAGCAGCTTACGCTTCGAGCAGTACTTC
TRBV9	TRBD1	TRBJ2-2	NA	CASSPGTGYTGELFF	TGTGCCAGCAGCCCTGGGACAGGGTACACCGGGGAGCTGTTTTTT
TRBV20-1	NA	TRBJ1-5	NA	CSADDSGGSDQPQHF	TGCAGTGCGGACGACAGTGGGGGATCGGATCAGCCCCAGCATTTC
TRBV20-1	NA	TRBJ2-1	NA	CSARDQSGNNEQFF	TGCAGTGCTAGAGATCAGTCGGGAAATAATGAGCAGTTCTTC
TRBV20-1	NA	TRBJ2-3	many	CSGMGGTDTQYF	TGCAGTGGAATGGGAGGCACAGATACGCAGTATTTT
TRBV5-1	TRBD1	TRBJ2-7	NA	CASSLVVTGGTYEQYF	TGCGCCAGCAGCTTGGTGGTAACAGGGGGCACTTACGAGCAGTACTTC
TRBV10-3	NA	TRBJ1-6	few	CAARGTPDSPLHF	TGTGCCGCCCGGGGGACACCCGATTCACCCCTCCACTTT
TRBV10-2	NA	TRBJ1-5	NA	CASSGSDRLNQPQHF	TGCGCCAGCAGTGGGTCGGACAGACTCAATCAGCCCCAGCATTTT
TRBV5-1	NA	TRBJ2-3	NA	CASSLFAGVTDTQYF	TGCGCCAGCAGCTTGTTCGCAGGGGTAACAGATACGCAGTATTTT
TRBV15	NA	TRBJ2-3	NA	CATSRGLMKSTDTQYF	TGTGCCACCAGCAGAGGTCTGATGAAAAGCACAGATACGCAGTATTTT
TRBV2	TRBD2	TRBJ2-1	NA	CARGLAGGEQFF	TGTGCCAGAGGACTAGCGGGAGGTGAGCAGTTCTTC
TRBV5-1	NA	TRBJ2-7	NA	CASSLVGTGEQYF	TGCGCCAGCAGCTTGGTTGGAACGGGCGAGCAGTACTTC
TRBV6-2/TRBV6-3	NA	TRBJ2-3	NA	CATATGAQSTQYF	TGTGCCACCGCGACAGGAGCACAGAGTACGCAGTATTTT
TRBV7-9	TRBD2	TRBJ2-3	NA	CASRKTSGNVDTQYF	TGTGCCAGCAGGAAGACTAGCGGGAATGTAGATACGCAGTATTTT
TRBV7-6	TRBD2	TRBJ2-1	NA	CASSLGLAATNEQFF	TGTGCCAGCAGCCTGGGACTAGCGGCCACCAACGAGCAGTTCTTC
TRBV7-9	TRBD2	TRBJ2-5	NA	CASSLYPGGRETQYF	TGTGCCAGCAGCTTATATCCGGGAGGAAGGGAGACCCAGTACTTC
TRBV6-2/TRBV6-3	NA	TRBJ1-1	NA	CASRLRSTSGEEHRGAFF	TGTGCCAGCAGGCTCCGATCGACTAGCGGGGAAGAACACCGGGGAGCTTTCTTT
TRBV10-3	TRBD1	TRBJ1-6	NA	CAIAGTGGNSPLHF	TGTGCCATCGCTGGGACAGGTGGGAATTCACCCCTCCACTTT
TRBV29-1	TRBD1	TRBJ1-2	NA	CSGPGTGEFYGYTF	TGCAGCGGCCCCGGGACAGGGGAATTCTATGGCTACACCTTC
TRBV20-1	NA	TRBJ2-3	once	CSGLGASTDTQYF	TGCAGTGGGTTAGGGGCCAGCACAGATACGCAGTATTTT
TRBV5-1	NA	TRBJ2-1	NA	CASSLGHGYNEQFF	TGCGCCAGCAGCTTGGGACATGGATACAATGAGCAGTTCTTC
TRBV7-2	NA	TRBJ1-5	NA	CASSGRGNQPQHF	TGTGCCAGCAGTGGAAGAGGCAATCAGCCCCAGCATTTT
TRBV19	NA	TRBJ2-3	many	CASSISGGGPTDTQYF	TGTGCCAGTAGTATCTCTGGGGGGGGGCCCACAGATACGCAGTATTTT
TRBV24-1	NA	TRBJ2-7	NA	CATSDPPLEQYF	TGTGCCACCAGTGATCCTCCCCTTGAGCAGTACTTC
TRBV11-2	NA	TRBJ1-2	NA	CASSLEGSTNYGYTF	TGTGCCAGCAGCCTTGAGGGGTCAACTAACTATGGCTACACCTTC
TRBV7-9	NA	TRBJ1-3	NA	CPSSSGIRGNTIYF	TGTCCCAGCAGCTCCGGAATCCGGGGAAACACCATATATTTT
TRBV12-3/TRBV12-4	NA	TRBJ1-5	NA	CASRTAFNGPQHF	TGTGCCAGCAGAACAGCATTCAATGGGCCCCAGCATTTT
TRBV11-2	TRBD1	TRBJ1-6	few	CASRPHADRGYNSPLHF	TGTGCCAGCAGACCACACGCAGACAGGGGGTATAATTCACCCCTCCACTTT
TRBV25-1	NA	TRBJ2-2	many	CASNPTGDNTGELFF	TGTGCCAGCAACCCGACAGGAGACAACACCGGGGAGCTGTTTTTT